What follows are 5 T cell receptor beta chains derived from one specimen sequenced in a study of T cells after yellow fever vaccination. TCRdb re-called the 5' RACE reads with MiXCR, one entry per CDR3 protein. The data contain a few hundred thousand distinct CDR3 sequences, around 7% of them singletons. The source was PBMCs, collected 45 days after the first yellow fever vaccination. These receptors were obtained from a man aged 18 to 29 who received the YFV17D yellow fever vaccine.

This clonotype came up a few times. This chain joins TRBV20-1 and TRBJ2-4; 7 bases are a match to TRBD2. Germline V gene sequence: CDR1 DFQATT, CDR2 SNEGSKA (reference sequence). The CDR3 runs 14 residues. Unmatched junction bases numbered 7, after V lost 4 bases and J lost 4 bases. In DNA, the CDR3 is TGCAGTGCTAAACTAGCGAAAGGAAAAAACATTCAGTACTTC. Its translation: CSAKLAKGKNIQYF.

The CDR3 nucleotides read TGCGCCAGCAGCTTGGAGGGGGCCTACGAGCAGTACGTC. It specifies CASSLEGAYEQYV. This chain connects TRBV5-1 to TRBJ2-7, with a tentative D call TRBD1 (6 bases). Trimming left V 0 bases short and J 2 bases short, with 6 bases between. The CDR3 is 13 amino acids. Germline CDR1 is SGHRS and CDR2 is YFSETQ.

About this clonotype itself: A read error may account for a junction end that differs from germline. The rearrangement links TRBV9 to TRBJ2-5; D tentatively fits TRBD1 or TRBD2 (6 bases each). Per the germline V gene, CDR1 is SGDLS and CDR2 is YYNGEE. This CDR3 has 15 residues. The chain's CDR3 is CASSSGGGGQGTQYF. Here the CDR3 DNA reads TGTGCCAGCAGCTCCGGAGGGGGTGGGCAAGGGACCCAGTACTTC.

This clonotype has a count of ten or more. V and J are TRBV4-1 and TRBJ2-3, with a tentative D call TRBD1 (5 bases). There are 15 residues in the CDR3. The V end lost 4 bases, the J end lost 6 bases, and 17 bases lay between the germline ends. Germline V gene lookup returns CDR1 MGHRA and CDR2 YSYEKL. The CDR3, as DNA: TGCGCCAGCAGCCGCCAGGGCCTTTCTCGGGATACGCAGTATTTT. This encodes CASSRQGLSRDTQYF.

This chain uses TRBV3-1 with TRBJ2-5, with 8 bases identical to TRBD2. This CDR3 has 17 residues. The V segment lost 1 base and the J segment 5 bases; nucleotides outside the gene matches: 12. The germline CDR1 and CDR2 sequences are LGHDT and YNNKEL (reference sequence). In DNA, the CDR3 is TGTGCCAGCAGCCAAGGCGGGGGGCCTTTTGCGAGGGAGACCCAGTACTTC. It codes for CASSQGGGPFARETQYF.